This TCR beta chain is from a study of graft-versus-host responses after intestinal transplantation. Study summary: Among the recipients, transplants were multivisceral, liver-intestinal, or isolated intestinal. Once they had received anti-thymocyte globulin induction, all recipients took tacrolimus and steroids for around 3 years.

TCRdb's table, derived via immunoSEQ multiplex PCR, lists solely in-frame clones and lacks some. The profile shows more than 80,000 clones, around 90% of them singletons. Notes on this clone: Its antigen is not identified.

Study-wide findings and caveats: Subjects displaying graft-donor T cell macrochimerism possessed elevated graft-versus-host to host-versus-graft clonal ratios inside allografts.

V shed 3 bases and J 0 bases; nucleotides not matched to a gene: 5. This CDR3 spans 16 amino acids. Germline values: CDR1 SGDLS, CDR2 YYNGEE. Sequenced here: unstimulated CD4+ T cells sorted from spleen or lymph node cells, sampled before intestinal transplant. The clonotype was recovered from a human donor who received an intestinal transplant. This sequence joins TRBV9 and TRBJ2-1, with 8 positions matching TRBD2. In DNA form, the CDR3 reads TGTGCCAGCAGCGCCATCAGCGGGAGCTCCTACAATGAGCAGTTCTTC. Translation gives CASSAISGSSYNEQFF.